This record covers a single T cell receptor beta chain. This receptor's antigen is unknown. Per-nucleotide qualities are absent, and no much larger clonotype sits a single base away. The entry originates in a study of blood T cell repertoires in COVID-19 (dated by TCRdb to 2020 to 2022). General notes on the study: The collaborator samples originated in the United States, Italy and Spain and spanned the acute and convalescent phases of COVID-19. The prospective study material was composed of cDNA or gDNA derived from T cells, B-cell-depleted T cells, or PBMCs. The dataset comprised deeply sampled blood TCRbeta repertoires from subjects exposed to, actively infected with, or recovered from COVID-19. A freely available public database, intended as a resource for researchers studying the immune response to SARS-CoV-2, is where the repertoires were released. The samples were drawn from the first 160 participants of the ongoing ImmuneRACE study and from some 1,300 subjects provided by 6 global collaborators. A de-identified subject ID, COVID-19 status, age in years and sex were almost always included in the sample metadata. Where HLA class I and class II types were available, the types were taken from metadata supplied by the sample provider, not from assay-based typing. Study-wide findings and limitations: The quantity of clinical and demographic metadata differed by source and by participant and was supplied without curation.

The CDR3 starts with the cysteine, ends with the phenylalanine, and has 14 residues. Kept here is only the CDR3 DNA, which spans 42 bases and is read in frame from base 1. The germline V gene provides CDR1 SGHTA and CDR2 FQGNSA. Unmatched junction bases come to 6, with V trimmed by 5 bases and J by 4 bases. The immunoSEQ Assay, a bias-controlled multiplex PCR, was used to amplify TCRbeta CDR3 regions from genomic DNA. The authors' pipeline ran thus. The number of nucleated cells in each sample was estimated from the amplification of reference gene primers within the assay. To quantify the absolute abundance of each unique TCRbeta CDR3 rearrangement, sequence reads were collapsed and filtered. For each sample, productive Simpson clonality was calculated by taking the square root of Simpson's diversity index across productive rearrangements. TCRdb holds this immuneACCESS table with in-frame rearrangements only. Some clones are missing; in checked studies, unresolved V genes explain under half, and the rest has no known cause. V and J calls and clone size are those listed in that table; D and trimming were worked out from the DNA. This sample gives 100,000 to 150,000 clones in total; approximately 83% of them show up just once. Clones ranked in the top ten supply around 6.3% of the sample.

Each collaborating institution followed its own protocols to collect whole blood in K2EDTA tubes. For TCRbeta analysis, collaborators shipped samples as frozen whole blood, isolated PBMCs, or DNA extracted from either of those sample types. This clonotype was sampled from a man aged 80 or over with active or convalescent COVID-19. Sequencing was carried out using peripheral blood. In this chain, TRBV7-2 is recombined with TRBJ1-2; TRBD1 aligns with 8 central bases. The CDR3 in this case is CASSISGQGYGYTF. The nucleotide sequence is TGTGCCAGCAGCATATCAGGACAGGGCTATGGCTACACCTTC.